The entry that follows covers one T cell receptor (beta chain) sequence. This sample is part of a study of monozygotic twins with inflammatory bowel disease. TCRdb re-called the 5' RACE reads and gives one entry per CDR3 protein, without DNA. The repertoire table contains about 380,000 distinct CDR3 sequences. Sequencing was performed on blood. The receptor's source is a human donor with ulcerative colitis or Crohn's disease, or a healthy co-twin of an affected twin (not recorded which).

The CDR3 loop reads CASRPGQGGLRDTQYF. The J gene is TRBJ2-3, the V gene TRBV12-3 or TRBV12-4; the D call of TRBD1 rests on TCRdb alone, since no DNA is present to check it. This CDR3 contains 16 residues.